This T cell receptor (beta chain) originates from a study of T cells after somatic rescue of genetic block (dated by TCRdb to the early 2020s). Notes on the research overall: The study assessed how robust, over the long term, a T-cell system was when the system had developed through somatic rescue of a genetic block in T-cell development.

A remark on this clone: The antigen it recognizes is unknown. The record has no base qualities; no much larger clone is one base away.

From cysteine to phenylalanine, the CDR3 is 14 amino acids long. The only DNA kept is the CDR3, 42 bases in frame from the first base. CDR1 and CDR2 are read off the germline V gene as SGHRS and YFSETQ. V is pared back by 2 bases and J by 3 bases, with 9 bases lying between the germline termini. Libraries were made using the immunoSEQ multiplex PCR assay. TCRdb carries this immuneACCESS record with in-frame sequences only. Its versions omit some clonotypes, under half of them owing to an unresolved V gene in the studies checked, with the rest unexplained. Here the sample has tens of thousands of clones; 85% to 95% occur a single time. The top ten hold around 3% of the sample.

The sequence is built from TRBV5-1 and TRBJ1-3; the D segment cannot be called with confidence. This TCR derives from a man aged 40-49 years. The sequencing input was peripheral blood mononuclear cells (PBMCs). Here the CDR3 is given as CASSFRGNGNTIYF. The DNA reads TGCGCCAGCAGCTTTAGAGGGAATGGAAACACCATATATTTT. Reference TRBV5-1 and TRBJ1-3 proteins supply the regions before and after the CDR3; the full variable domain is: KAGVTQTPRYLIKTRGQQVTLSCSPISGHRSVSWYQQTPGQGLQFLFEYFSETQRNKGNFPGRFSGRQFSNSRSEMNVSTLELGDSALYLCASSFRGNGNTIYFGEGSWLTVV.